The 20 T cell receptor beta chains listed next were all sequenced from one sample in a study of graft-versus-host responses after intestinal transplantation. Their antigen targets remain unknown. Sequencing was performed with immunoSEQ multiplex PCR; in TCRdb, only in-frame clones are kept and a portion is missing. The table includes 38,000 or so clones, approximately 95% detected once. Sequenced here: unstimulated CD8+ T cells sorted from spleen or lymph node cells, sampled before transplant. All receptors come from a human donor who was the organ donor for an intestinal transplant.

V gene TRBV4-1 combines with J gene TRBJ1-1; 9 nucleotides match TRBD1. CDR1 MGHRA and CDR2 YSYEKL come from the germline V gene. The CDR3 has 15 amino acids. V lost 3 bases, J lost 5 bases, and 7 bases stayed unmatched. CDR3 DNA sequence: TGCGCCAGCAGCCAGCCGGGACAGGGAGGAACTGAAGCTTTCTTT. Its protein product is CASSQPGQGGTEAFF.

The chain recombines TRBV4-3 with TRBJ2-2; D is uncertain. The CDR3 is 15 residues long. The ends were cut back, 2 bases at V and 1 base at J, with 8 bases in the middle. Looked up from germline, CDR1 is LGHNA and CDR2 is YSLEER. The CDR3: CASSQNTVNTGELFF. Written as DNA, the CDR3 is TGCGCCAGCAGCCAAAATACAGTGAACACCGGGGAGCTGTTTTTT.

J is TRBJ2-7 and V is TRBV29-1; TRBD1 aligns across 8 bases. Germline assignment: CDR1 SQVTM and CDR2 ANQGSEA. Germline trimming cut 2 bases from V and 4 bases from J; bases unmatched to any gene: 10. CDR3 length: 15 residues. CDR3 DNA sequence: TGCAGCGTTGAACTGCGCAGGGGGCCCCCATACGAGCAGTACTTC. This codes for CSVELRRGPPYEQYF.

V usage is TRBV9 and J usage is TRBJ1-2, with TRBD1 matching over 10 bases. With 0 bases clipped from V and 3 bases from J, the junction kept 2 bases outside the gene matches. The CDR3 has 15 amino acids. The germline V gene has CDR1 SGDLS and CDR2 YYNGEE. As DNA, the CDR3 is TGTGCCAGCAGCGTAGAGACAGGGGGCTACTATGGCTACACCTTC. Its protein product is CASSVETGGYYGYTF.

The chain recombines TRBV19 with TRBJ2-1; the D is unclear. Germline V gene sequence: CDR1 LNHDA, CDR2 SQIVND (reference sequence). Trimming took 2 bases from V and 7 from J, leaving 9 bases between them. CDR3 length: 13 amino acids. CDR3 DNA sequence: TGTGCCAGTAGTATATTCTCCGGGAATGAGCAGTTCTTC. This codes for CASSIFSGNEQFF.

V is TRBV21-1 and J is TRBJ2-1; TRBD2, the D gene given by the table, was not confirmed from the DNA. TRBV21-1 corresponds to a pseudogene. This CDR3 contains 17 residues. The CDR3: CASSNEALASDYNEQFF. CDR3 DNA: TGTGCCAGCAGCAACGAAGCTTTGGCTAGCGACTACAATGAGCAGTTCTTC.

V and J are TRBV9 and TRBJ1-2; weak D call: TRBD1 (6 bases). V was pared by 0 bases and J by 9 bases, with 18 bases between. The germline V gene has CDR1 SGDLS and CDR2 YYNGEE. The CDR3 totals 15 residues. For the CDR3, the DNA is TGTGCCAGCAGCGTAGAAGGAACAGGGTGGGTTAGCTACACCTTC. It specifies CASSVEGTGWVSYTF.

This chain uses TRBV19 with TRBJ2-1; 10 bases map to TRBD2. Germline-derived CDR1 and CDR2 are LNHDA and SQIVND (reference sequence). The CDR3 length is 17 residues. The V and J ends lost 4 bases and 4 bases, in that order; junction bases with no gene match: 10. The CDR3 sequence is CASSTGLAVSFYNEQFF. CDR3 nucleotide sequence: TGTGCCAGTAGTACCGGACTAGCGGTATCCTTTTACAATGAGCAGTTCTTC.

V gene TRBV19 combines with J gene TRBJ2-1; a possible D gene is TRBD2 (6 bases). Germline CDR1 reads LNHDA; CDR2 reads SQIVND (reference sequence). V lost 1 base and J lost 1, with 8 bases in between. The CDR3 covers 15 residues. As DNA, the CDR3 is TGTGCCAGTAGTATAGTGGCGGGGTCCTACAATGAGCAGTTCTTC. Encoded protein: CASSIVAGSYNEQFF.

The chain is built from TRBV6-4 and TRBJ2-1, with D perhaps being TRBD1 or TRBD2 (5 bases each). CDR1 is MRHNA and CDR2 is SNTAGT in the germline V gene. The CDR3 has 15 amino acids. V was trimmed by 5 bases and J by 5 bases, leaving 16 bases between them. This CDR3 is CASSKQVWDHNEQFF. The CDR3 nucleotides are TGTGCCAGCAGTAAACAGGTTTGGGACCACAATGAGCAGTTCTTC.

The J gene is TRBJ1-1, the V gene TRBV6-5; a possible D gene is TRBD1 (6 bases). Germline V gives CDR1 MNHEY, CDR2 SVGAGI. This CDR3 has 16 residues. V was shortened by 0 bases and J by 4 bases, with 15 bases between the two germline ends. The CDR3 sequence: CASSYSPTGYGTEAFF. The CDR3 DNA reads TGTGCCAGCAGTTACTCCCCCACAGGGTACGGCACTGAAGCTTTCTTT.

The chain is built from TRBV7-8 and TRBJ2-1; D might be TRBD1 or TRBD2, each matching 5 bases. The CDR3 extends over 16 amino acids. Trimming left V 5 bases short and J 5 bases short, with 19 bases between. CDR1 and CDR2 from the germline V gene are SGHVS and FQNEAQ. CDR3 amino acids: CASSVPLGTPNNEQFF. The CDR3 bases are TGTGCCAGCAGCGTTCCGTTGGGGACCCCAAACAATGAGCAGTTCTTC.

The rearrangement joins TRBV21-1 to TRBJ1-6. TRBV21-1 is classified as a pseudogene. This CDR3 is built from 18 residues. CDR3 DNA sequence: TGTGCCAGCAGCGGAGTCGAACTTATTAATCACAATAATTCACCCCTCCACTTT. As protein: CASSGVELINHNNSPLHF.

The chain combines TRBV10-3 with TRBJ1-1, with 7 nucleotides matching TRBD1. The CDR3 sequence is 15 residues long. Trimming at V came to 2 bases and at J to 3 bases, leaving 6 bases not matched to a gene. Germline V gives CDR1 ENHRY, CDR2 SYGVKD. The CDR3 protein is CAISEGGRGYTEAFF. The CDR3 region has the DNA TGTGCCATCAGTGAGGGAGGCAGGGGGTACACTGAAGCTTTCTTT.

The chain joins TRBV9 to TRBJ2-7, with 11 bases aligning to TRBD1. Trimming removed 4 bases from V and 3 bases from J; junction bases left unmatched: 6. The germline V gene encodes CDR1 SGDLS and CDR2 YYNGEE. The length of the CDR3 is 15 residues. CDR3 coding DNA: TGTGCCAGCAGCCCCCTCGGGACAGGGGGCTACGAGCAGTACTTC. Its protein product is CASSPLGTGGYEQYF.

About this clone: Other DNA sequences in this specimen translate into the identical CDR3. V and J are TRBV7-9 and TRBJ2-3; D unresolved. Between the trimmed V and J ends, which lost 5 bases and 5 bases, there was a span of 14 bases. This CDR3 has 14 residues. Germline CDR1 SEHNR, CDR2 FQNEAQ (reference sequence). DNA of the CDR3: TGTGCCAGCAGCACCGAGGTCGGGTTAGATACGCAGTATTTT. Residues: CASSTEVGLDTQYF.

This CDR3 is CASSQAGNTEAFF. Written as DNA, the CDR3 is TGTGCCAGCAGCCAAGCCGGTAACACTGAAGCTTTCTTT. This chain joins TRBV4-2 and TRBJ1-1; the D is unclear. V was cut by 1 base and J by 2 bases, with 5 bases left in between. The CDR3 runs to 13 residues. Per the germline V gene, CDR1 is LGHNA and CDR2 is YNFKEQ.

This clone showed up just once. The chain links TRBV29-1 to TRBJ1-2; D unclear. The V end was cut by 6 bases, the J end by 4 bases, with 12 bases between. CDR1 and CDR2 (germline): SQVTM, ANQGSEA. The CDR3 has 12 residues. CDR3 DNA: TGCAGCGTCCCGGATAGTGGCTATGGCTACACCTTC. As protein: CSVPDSGYGYTF.

The V gene is TRBV2, the J gene TRBJ1-4; D is unresolved. CDR3 length equals 16 residues. The germline V and J ends were trimmed by 0 bases and 8 bases, with 16 bases remaining between them. CDR1 and CDR2 (germline): SNHLY, FYNNEI. The CDR3 DNA is TGTGCCAGCAGTGAAGCGCTTCCCGTCCATAGAGAAAAACTGTTTTTT. It translates to CASSEALPVHREKLFF.

This chain uses TRBV7-8 with TRBJ2-1; tentative D call: TRBD2 (7 bases). V was cut by 5 bases and J by 6 bases, with 20 bases left in between. CDR3 length: 16 amino acids. CDR1 is SGHVS, CDR2 FQNEAQ, per germline. The CDR3 DNA is TGTGCCAGCAGCAGCCCTAGGGGGGGGGCCTCCAATGAGCAGTTCTTC. It yields the protein CASSSPRGGASNEQFF.